This T cell receptor (beta chain) was sequenced for a study of vaccination effects on CD4 cells after COVID-19. Study details: After expansion with viral peptide pools in the ViraFEST assay, antigen-specific CD4+ T cells were sequenced.

Cells that had been cultured for 10 days were the source of isolated CD4+ T cells. No vaccinee had earlier SARS-CoV-2 infection, and nucleocapsid antibodies were negative. Repertoires were generated with immunoSEQ multiplex PCR, while TCRdb's copy carries only in-frame clones and drops some. The sample has tens of thousands of clones; roughly 70% are singletons. CDR3 length equals 10 residues. Germline-derived CDR1 and CDR2 are GTSNPN and SVGIG (reference sequence). V was cut by 5 bases and J by 7 bases, with 5 bases left in between. In the case of this clone: The antigen remains undetermined.

The gene calls are TRBV30 and TRBJ2-2; D is undetermined. The origin of this receptor is a human donor who received a COVID-19 vaccine. This specimen consisted of CD4+ T cells from PBMCs cultured without peptide, obtained before COVID-19 vaccination. This CDR3 is CAWGFGELFF. The CDR3 DNA is TGTGCCTGGGGCTTCGGGGAGCTGTTTTTT.